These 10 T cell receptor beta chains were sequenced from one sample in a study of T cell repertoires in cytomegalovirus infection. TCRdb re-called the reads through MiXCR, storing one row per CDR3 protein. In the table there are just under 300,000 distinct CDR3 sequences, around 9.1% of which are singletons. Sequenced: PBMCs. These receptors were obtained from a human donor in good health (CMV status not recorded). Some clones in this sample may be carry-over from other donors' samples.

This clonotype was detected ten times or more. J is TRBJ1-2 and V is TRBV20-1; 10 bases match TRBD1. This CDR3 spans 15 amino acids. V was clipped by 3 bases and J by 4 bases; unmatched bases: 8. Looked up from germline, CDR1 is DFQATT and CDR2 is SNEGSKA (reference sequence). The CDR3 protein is CSASQGTGVSYGYTF. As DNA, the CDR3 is TGCAGTGCTAGCCAGGGGACAGGGGTTTCCTATGGCTACACCTTC.

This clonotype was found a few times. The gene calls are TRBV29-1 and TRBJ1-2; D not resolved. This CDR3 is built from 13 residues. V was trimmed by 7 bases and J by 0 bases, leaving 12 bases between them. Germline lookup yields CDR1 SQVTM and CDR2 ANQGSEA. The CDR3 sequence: CSAGSSSNYGYTF. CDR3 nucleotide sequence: TGCAGCGCCGGGTCCTCCTCTAACTATGGCTACACCTTC.

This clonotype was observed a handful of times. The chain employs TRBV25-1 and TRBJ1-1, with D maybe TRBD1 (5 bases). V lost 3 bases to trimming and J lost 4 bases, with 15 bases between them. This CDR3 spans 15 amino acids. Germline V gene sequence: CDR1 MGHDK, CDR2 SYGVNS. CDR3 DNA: TGTGCCAGCAGTGACGCTTCCCTCGGGGGCACTGAAGCTTTCTTT. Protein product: CASSDASLGGTEAFF.

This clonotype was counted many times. CDR3 sequence: CSASGVNQPQHF. The CDR3 nucleotides read TGCAGTGCTAGCGGGGTAAATCAGCCCCAGCATTTT. This chain connects TRBV20-1 to TRBJ1-5; no clear D gene. This CDR3 region has 12 residues. Trimming pared 3 bases from V and 4 bases from J, leaving 7 bases between. Looked up from germline, CDR1 is DFQATT and CDR2 is SNEGSKA (reference sequence).

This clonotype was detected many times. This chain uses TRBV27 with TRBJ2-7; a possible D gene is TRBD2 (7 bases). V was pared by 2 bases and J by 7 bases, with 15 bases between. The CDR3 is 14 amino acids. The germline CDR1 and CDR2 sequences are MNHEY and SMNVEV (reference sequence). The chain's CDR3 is CASSLKGGGREQYF. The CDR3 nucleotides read TGTGCCAGCAGTTTAAAGGGCGGGGGCAGGGAGCAGTACTTC.

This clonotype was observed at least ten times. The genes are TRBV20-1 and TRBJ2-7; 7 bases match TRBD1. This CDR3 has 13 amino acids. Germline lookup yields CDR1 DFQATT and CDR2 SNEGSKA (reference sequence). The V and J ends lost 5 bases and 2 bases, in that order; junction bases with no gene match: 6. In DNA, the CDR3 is TGCAGTGCTTACCTGGGACAGACCTACGAGCAGTACTTC. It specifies CSAYLGQTYEQYF.

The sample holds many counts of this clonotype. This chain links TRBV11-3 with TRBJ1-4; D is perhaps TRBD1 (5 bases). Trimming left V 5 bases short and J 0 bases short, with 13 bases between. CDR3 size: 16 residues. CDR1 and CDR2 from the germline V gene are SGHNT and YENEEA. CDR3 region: CASSLRGYATNEKLFF. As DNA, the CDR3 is TGTGCCAGCAGCCTTAGGGGTTACGCAACTAATGAAAAACTGTTTTTT.

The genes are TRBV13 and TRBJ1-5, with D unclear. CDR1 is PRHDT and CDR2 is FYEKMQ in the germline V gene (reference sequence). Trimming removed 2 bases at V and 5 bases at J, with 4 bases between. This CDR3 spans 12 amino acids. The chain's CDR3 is CASSLSHQPQHF. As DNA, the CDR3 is TGTGCCAGCAGCTTATCTCATCAGCCCCAGCATTTT.

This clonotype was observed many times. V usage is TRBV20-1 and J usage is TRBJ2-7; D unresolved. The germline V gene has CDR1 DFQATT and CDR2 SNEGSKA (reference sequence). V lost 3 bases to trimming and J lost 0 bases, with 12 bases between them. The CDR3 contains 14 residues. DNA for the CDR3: TGCAGTGCTAGGCCCAGGTTCAGCTCCTACGAGCAGTACGTC. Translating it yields CSARPRFSSYEQYV.

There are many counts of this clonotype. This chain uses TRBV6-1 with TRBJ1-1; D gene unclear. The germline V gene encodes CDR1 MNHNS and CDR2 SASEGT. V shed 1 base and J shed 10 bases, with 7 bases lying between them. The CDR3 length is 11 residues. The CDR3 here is CASSEGVSAFF. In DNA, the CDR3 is TGTGCCAGCAGTGAAGGGGTGTCAGCTTTCTTT.